Given below is one T cell receptor beta chain in context. What it recognizes is unknown. This sample was included in a study of long-term antiretroviral therapy in people with HIV. Study-level results: Once patients were on ART, diversity went higher but still fell short of transplant donor controls. The clones with expansion before ART were dominant in the repertoire at all time points. HIV repertoires spanned narrower CDR3 length ranges than controls.

Each specimen consisted of roughly 0.9-10 million cryopreserved PBMC prior to extraction of DNA. Runs used v3.0 of the immunoSEQ assay and were done at survey level. Sequencing was performed with immunoSEQ multiplex PCR; in TCRdb, only in-frame clones are kept and a portion is missing. Among over 14,000 clones listed, 70% to 80% were seen once. The CDR3 totals 14 residues. V was trimmed by 5 bases and J by 0 bases, leaving 10 bases between them. The V gene's germline CDR1 is SGHVS and CDR2 FQNEAQ. The source was unsorted PBMCs, collected 1.3 years before starting antiretroviral therapy. The origin of this receptor is a man aged 40-50 years with HIV. The rearrangement links TRBV7-8 to TRBJ1-1; no clear D gene. CDR3 in DNA: TGTGCCAGCAGCCCCCGGGAATTGAACACTGAAGCTTTCTTT. Protein: CASSPRELNTEAFF.